This T cell receptor beta chain emerged from a study of blood T cell repertoires in COVID-19. Germline values: CDR1 MNHEY, CDR2 SMNVEV (reference sequence). This CDR3 is built from 15 residues. V lost 0 bases to trimming and J lost 8 bases, with 11 bases between them. TCRdb keeps only in-frame clones here, not all; method: immunoSEQ multiplex PCR. Of 450,000 or so clones in the sample, roughly 90% were seen once. The sample consisted of peripheral blood. The genes are TRBV27 and TRBJ1-6; no clear D gene. This TCR was sampled from a man between 18 and 29 years old with COVID-19, enrolled during active disease. The CDR3 protein is CASSLSWRLDSPLHF. CDR3 sequence (DNA): TGTGCCAGCAGTTTATCGTGGCGGCTTGATTCACCCCTCCACTTT.